Listed below are T cell receptor beta chains from one sample, sequenced in a study of T-cell reconstitution after alpha-beta-depleted transplantation in children. TCRdb recomputed calls from the PCR reads with MiXCR, one row per CDR3 protein. The sample lists 480,000 or so distinct CDR3 sequences, 8% to 11% occurring once. This material consisted of PBMCs, taken before TCRalphabeta/CD19-depleted stem cell transplant. These TCRs come from a child aged 2 to 10 with inherited bone marrow failure, due to receive a stem cell transplant. CDR3s include the opening cysteine and the closing phenylalanine or tryptophan. A D gene is named only where the DNA matches it firmly. Rows give clone size only sometimes, using once, few, many, or a class for an expanded clone.

clone_size,d_call,j_call,v_call,cdr3_aa,cdr3_nt
many,TRBD1,TRBJ1-1,TRBV29-1,CSVEARGQYYTEAFF,TGCAGCGTTGAGGCCCGGGGACAGTACTACACTGAAGCTTTCTTT
many,-,TRBJ2-7,TRBV9,CASSVDQGPYEQYF,TGTGCCAGCAGCGTAGACCAGGGACCCTACGAGCAGTACTTC
many,-,TRBJ2-3,TRBV4-2,CASSQETARTDTQYF,TGTGCCAGCAGCCAAGAAACAGCTCGCACCGATACGCAGTATTTT
many,-,TRBJ2-1,TRBV7-8,CASSGGGAYNEQFF,TGTGCCAGCAGCGGAGGGGGGGCCTACAATGAGCAGTTCTTC
-,TRBD2,TRBJ2-1,TRBV10-3,CAISESGRESNEQFF,TGTGCCATCAGTGAGTCAGGGCGGGAGTCCAATGAGCAGTTCTTC
few,-,TRBJ2-7,TRBV28,CASSPSLGLQNGGYF,TGTGCCAGCAGTCCATCCCTCGGACTCCAGAACGGGGGGTACTTC
many,-,TRBJ2-5,TRBV6-2/TRBV6-3,CASSVVVQETQYF,TGTGCCAGCAGTGTTGTCGTCCAAGAGACCCAGTACTTC
few,-,TRBJ2-4,TRBV27,CASSLSSGENIQYF,TGTGCCAGCAGTTTATCTAGCGGAGAAAACATTCAGTACTTC
many,-,TRBJ2-5,TRBV7-9,CASSLRTGQETQYF,TGTGCCAGCAGCTTACGAACAGGGCAAGAGACCCAGTACTTC
many,-,TRBJ2-7,TRBV4-3,CASSHGHRETYEQYF,TGCGCCAGCAGCCACGGCCACAGGGAAACCTACGAGCAGTACTTC
-,-,TRBJ1-1,TRBV18,CASSPGRLSTEAFF,TGTGCCAGCTCACCGGGACGGTTGTCGACTGAAGCTTTCTTT
-,-,TRBJ2-7,TRBV4-3,CASSQEYGKGPPRGEQYF,TGCGCCAGCAGCCAAGAATACGGTAAAGGGCCCCCCCGGGGCGAGCAGTACTTC
many,-,TRBJ1-6,TRBV12-3/TRBV12-4,CASSLVSANSPLHF,TGTGCCAGCAGTTTAGTGTCGGCCAATTCACCCCTCCACTTT
many,TRBD1,TRBJ2-7,TRBV2,CASSEAPGQGFEQYF,TGTGCCAGCAGTGAAGCGCCGGGACAGGGGTTCGAGCAGTACTTC
few,TRBD2,TRBJ2-1,TRBV19,CASSASSGGYNEQFF,TGTGCCAGTAGTGCGTCTAGCGGGGGATACAATGAGCAGTTCTTC
-,TRBD2,TRBJ2-7,TRBV19,CASSISGGRSYEQYF,TGTGCCAGTAGTATATCAGGCGGGAGGTCCTACGAGCAGTACTTC
many,-,TRBJ2-4,TRBV28,CASSTLGRLIVAKNIQYF,TGTGCCAGCAGTACCCTTGGTCGGTTGATTGTGGCCAAAAACATTCAGTACTTC
many,-,TRBJ2-1,TRBV7-2,CASSPLVSQFF,TGTGCCAGCAGCCCACTAGTGTCGCAGTTCTTC
many,-,TRBJ2-7,TRBV11-2,CASSLGGTSYEQYF,TGTGCCAGCAGCTTGGGCGGCACCTCCTACGAGCAGTACTTC
many,-,TRBJ2-1,TRBV27,CASSFVGTGLHEQFF,TGTGCCAGCAGTTTCGTGGGAACAGGGCTCCATGAGCAGTTCTTC
-,TRBD1,TRBJ2-7,TRBV4-2,CASSQVYGTAYIDLYEQYF,TGTGCCAGCAGCCAAGTATACGGGACAGCTTACATCGACCTCTACGAGCAGTACTTC
many,TRBD1,TRBJ2-7,TRBV29-1,CSATGGLYEQYF,TGCAGCGCCACAGGGGGTCTGTACGAGCAGTACTTC
many,-,TRBJ2-1,TRBV4-3,CASSHENIDEQFF,TGCGCCAGCAGCCATGAAAATATAGATGAGCAGTTCTTC
many,TRBD2,TRBJ2-2,TRBV20-1,CSARGLAGGNTGELFF,TGCAGTGCTAGGGGTCTAGCGGGAGGTAACACCGGGGAGCTGTTTTTT
few,TRBD1,TRBJ1-2,TRBV7-9,CASSIQNRGPSHYGYTF,TGTGCCAGCAGCATTCAAAACAGGGGACCCTCTCACTATGGCTACACCTTC
many,TRBD1,TRBJ1-2,TRBV29-1,CSVDGDRGLYGYTF,TGCAGCGTTGATGGGGACAGGGGACTCTATGGCTACACCTTC
few,-,TRBJ1-2,TRBV4-3,CASSQVPGEGYTF,TGCGCCAGCAGCCAAGTCCCCGGGGAGGGCTACACCTTC
many,-,TRBJ2-2,TRBV5-1,CASSLEGWELFF,TGCGCCAGCAGCTTGGAGGGCTGGGAGCTGTTTTTT
few,TRBD1,TRBJ2-2,TRBV20-1,CSARGTGEAGELFF,TGCAGTGCTAGAGGGACAGGGGAGGCCGGGGAGCTGTTTTTT
many,-,TRBJ1-1,TRBV18,CASSPDIGGASTEAFF,TGTGCCAGCTCACCAGATATTGGGGGCGCGAGCACTGAAGCTTTCTTT
many,-,TRBJ2-1,TRBV12-3/TRBV12-4,CASSLHAGSYNEQFF,TGTGCCAGCAGTTTACACGCCGGCTCCTACAATGAGCAGTTCTTC
-,TRBD2,TRBJ2-7,TRBV11-2,CASSVSGTSGRYEQYF,TGTGCCAGCAGCGTCTCCGGGACTAGCGGGAGGTACGAGCAGTACTTC
many,-,TRBJ1-1,TRBV10-3,CAIGGRGGNTEAFF,TGTGCCATCGGCGGCCGAGGGGGTAACACTGAAGCTTTCTTT
few,TRBD2,TRBJ2-1,TRBV7-2,CASSLTTSVYNEQFF,TGTGCCAGCAGCTTAACTACTAGCGTCTACAATGAGCAGTTCTTC
many,-,TRBJ2-1,TRBV4-2,CASSQDFGYNEQFF,TGTGCCAGCAGCCAAGACTTTGGCTACAATGAGCAGTTCTTC
-,TRBD1,TRBJ2-7,TRBV11-2,CASSESFRWGQFYEQYF,TGTGCCAGCAGCGAATCTTTCCGGTGGGGACAGTTCTACGAGCAGTACTTC
many,-,TRBJ2-3,TRBV30,CAWTEVGTQYF,TGTGCCTGGACAGAAGTGGGCACGCAGTATTTT
many,-,TRBJ2-3,TRBV4-3,CASSQDRAGRSADTQYF,TGCGCCAGCAGCCAAGATCGGGCGGGAAGGTCGGCAGATACGCAGTATTTT
many,-,TRBJ2-7,TRBV28,CASSHRGRYYEQYF,TGTGCCAGCAGCCACCGGGGACGATACTACGAGCAGTACTTC
many,-,TRBJ2-3,TRBV4-2,CASSQGPESTDTQYF,TGTGCCAGCAGCCAAGGTCCCGAAAGCACAGATACGCAGTATTTT
few,TRBD2,TRBJ2-1,TRBV7-2,CASSPWTSGPSYNEQFF,TGTGCCAGCAGCCCTTGGACTAGCGGGCCTTCCTACAATGAGCAGTTCTTC
many,-,TRBJ2-7,TRBV28,CASSRPNYEQYF,TGTGCCAGCAGCCGGCCCAACTACGAGCAGTACTTC
many,TRBD2,TRBJ2-1,TRBV4-3,CASSQAQFLAGGPGEQFF,TGCGCCAGCAGCCAAGCCCAATTTCTAGCGGGAGGGCCGGGTGAGCAGTTCTTC
many,TRBD2,TRBJ2-1,TRBV15,CATSRRLAGNEQFF,TGTGCCACCAGCAGGCGACTAGCGGGCAATGAGCAGTTCTTC
many,TRBD1,TRBJ2-1,TRBV18,CASSQTGTGSYNEQFF,TGTGCCAGCTCCCAAACCGGGACAGGATCCTACAATGAGCAGTTCTTC
-,TRBD2,TRBJ2-1,TRBV27,CASSLIPRGRASNEQFF,TGTGCCAGCAGTTTGATCCCTCGCGGGAGGGCCAGTAATGAGCAGTTCTTC
many,TRBD1,TRBJ2-1,TRBV29-1,CSVEGTGDNEQFF,TGCAGCGTTGAGGGGACAGGGGACAATGAGCAGTTCTTC
-,-,TRBJ1-2,TRBV19,CASSIRGTYGYTF,TGTGCCAGTAGTATAAGGGGAACCTATGGCTACACCTTC
few,TRBD2,TRBJ2-3,TRBV19,CASSPRQGAGADTQYF,TGTGCCAGTAGTCCCCGGCAAGGGGCGGGGGCAGATACGCAGTATTTT
many,-,TRBJ2-5,TRBV6-2/TRBV6-3,CASSPPDGEETQYF,TGTGCCAGCAGTCCACCGGACGGGGAAGAGACCCAGTACTTC
many,-,TRBJ1-5,TRBV20-1,CSASSPRGSGQPQHF,TGCAGTGCTAGTTCTCCCCGGGGCTCGGGTCAGCCCCAGCATTTT
-,-,TRBJ1-2,TRBV28,CASSWAAYGYTF,TGTGCCAGCAGCTGGGCGGCCTATGGCTACACCTTC
many,TRBD2,TRBJ2-7,TRBV4-1,CASSQFPSGDYYEQYF,TGCGCCAGCAGCCAATTCCCTAGCGGGGACTACTACGAGCAGTACTTC